The clone carrying this T cell receptor beta chain has ten or more counts. The antigen is not known. The data originate from a study of CD8 T cells in ankylosing spondylitis. Study-wide results and caveats: A subset of motif variants has previously been described in the synovial fluid and blood of reactive arthritis. Characteristic, it appeared, of ankylosing spondylitis blood was a TCR beta motif of eight highly homologous variants. Clones linked to disease were reported to show significant enrichment in matched ankylosing spondylitis synovial fluid.

The length of the CDR3 is 14 residues. Trimming removed 0 bases from V and 9 bases from J, with 13 bases in between. The V gene's germline CDR1 is SGHRS and CDR2 YFSETQ. TCRdb recomputed calls from the 5' RACE reads with MiXCR, one row per CDR3 protein. Altogether under 200,000 distinct CDR3 sequences are present, about 9.9% being singletons, with the ten largest covering 29%. Input material: blood, either unsorted or a sorted T cell fraction (not recorded which). The receptor's source is a male donor with ankylosing spondylitis or in good health (not recorded which). The chain recombines TRBV5-1 with TRBJ2-1; possibly TRBD1 or TRBD2 for D (6 bases each). CDR3 sequence: CASSLVGGEGEQFF. In nucleotides, the CDR3 is TGCGCCAGCAGCTTGGTGGGGGGCGAGGGTGAGCAGTTCTTC.